The entry below describes one T cell receptor beta chain. The antigen remains undetermined. This specimen comes from a study of CD8 T cells in ankylosing spondylitis. Study-wide findings and caveats: Some motif variants had been reported before (in reactive arthritis synovial fluid and blood).

Germline CDR1 and CDR2: WNHNN and SYGVQD (reference sequence). The CDR3 totals 15 residues. After removal of 6 bases from V and 4 bases from J, the junction contained 9 bases not matched to a gene. TCRdb called the 5' RACE reads again in MiXCR, with one record for every CDR3 protein. Here the sample spans 300,000 to 350,000 distinct CDR3 sequences, around 10% being singletons. The J gene is TRBJ2-7, the V gene TRBV10-1, with TRBD1 identical over 10 bases. The sample was blood, either unsorted or a sorted T cell fraction (not recorded which). The sequence was collected from a female donor with ankylosing spondylitis or in good health (not recorded which). The CDR3 reads CASSDFGTGDYEQYF. The CDR3, as DNA: TGCGCCAGCAGCGACTTCGGGACAGGGGATTACGAGCAGTACTTC.